This T cell receptor (beta chain) was observed in a study of shared clonotypes between healthy human individuals. Study-wide findings and caveats: Naive CD4 clonotypes overlapped across a few donors at about 5%. Non-shared clonotypes had lower generation probabilities than clonotypes shared by all four sorted-subset donors.

In the case of this clone: Its antigen remains unknown.

This CDR3 has 16 amino acids. Germline V gene data show CDR1 as SGDLS and CDR2 as YYNGEE. Deletions cut 0 bases from V and 2 bases from J, with 13 bases between. Adult donors, all healthy and HIV-negative, had no recent acute infections or vaccinations. Splitting the CD4+ cells yielded a CD45RA+ naive subset and a CD45RA-negative memory subset. Produced via immunoSEQ multiplex PCR; TCRdb's table is partial and in-frame only. The sample shows 1,400,000 or so clones, approximately 98.5% of them seen only once. The chain uses TRBV9 and TRBJ2-3; D uncertain. The TCR sequence derives from a man aged 25 to 40 in good health. The sequenced sample was naive CD4+ T cells sorted from blood. Subset specified: CD45RA+ positively selected. The chain's CDR3 is CASSVGSRKVTDTQYF. The CDR3 DNA sequence: TGTGCCAGCAGCGTAGGTTCAAGAAAGGTCACAGATACGCAGTATTTT.